The clone carrying this T cell receptor (beta chain) was recorded once. The antigen is unknown. The sample carries other DNA sequences with the same CDR3. This record belongs to a study of long-term antiretroviral therapy in people with HIV. Background on the study: It was about a decade after the earliest samples that the 2015 immediate-ART recommendation appeared. Findings of the study overall: Dominant in the repertoire at all time points were clones expanded before ART. Information pertaining to ART adherence, viral resistance or therapeutic modifications was not obtained.

Looked up from germline, CDR1 is LNHDA and CDR2 is SQIVND (reference sequence). Trimming removed 3 bases from V and 0 bases from J, with 10 bases in between. The CDR3 is made up of 15 amino acids. Running of the v3.0 immunoSEQ assay took place at survey level. For each individual sample, sequencing targeted 40,000-50,000 T-cell genomes. The protocol was immunoSEQ multiplex PCR, while the TCRdb copy is restricted to in-frame clones and leaves out a portion. The sample lists around 17,000 clones; approximately 95% were seen once. The origin of this receptor is a man aged 25-45 years with HIV. The rearrangement joins TRBV19 to TRBJ2-3, with D possibly being TRBD2 (6 bases). The sample consisted of unsorted PBMCs, taken more than 10 years after starting antiretroviral therapy. CDR3 sequence: CASSILGLSTDTQYF. CDR3 nucleotide sequence: TGTGCCAGTAGTATCTTGGGACTCAGCACAGATACGCAGTATTTT.